The 28 T cell receptor beta chains presented below share a single source sample, sequenced in a study of a mutant IDH1 vaccine in newly diagnosed glioma. Time point of the sample: baseline, week 1 (first vaccination visit). The sample's treatment: pre-vaccination baseline after standard-of-care therapy. Assay: immunoSEQ multiplex PCR; the TCRdb copy retains only in-frame clones and omits some. The sample holds 60,000 to 75,000 clones, 79% seen once. Sequencing used PBMCs, obtained from a glioma patient treated with radiotherapy, temozolomide or both. These TCRs come from a man aged 50-59 years with glioma.

This clone was counted only a few times. The genes are TRBV28 and TRBJ2-7, with D possibly TRBD1 on 5 matching bases. The CDR3 spans 14 residues. V was shortened by 8 bases and J by 2 bases, with 16 bases between the two germline ends. Germline lookup yields CDR1 MDHEN and CDR2 SYDVKM. The CDR3 loop is CASGTPQVTYEQYF. Here the CDR3 DNA reads TGTGCCAGCGGCACGCCACAGGTAACCTACGAGCAGTACTTC. Looking up the rest from reference TRBV28 and TRBJ2-7 gives the full variable domain: DVKVTQSSRYLVKRTGEKVFLECVQDMDHENMFWYRQDPGLGLRLIYFSYDVKMKEKGDIPEGYSVSREKKERFSLILESASTNQTSMYLCASGTPQVTYEQYFGPGTRLTVT.

The V gene is TRBV20-1, the J gene TRBJ1-3; D unresolved. This CDR3 has 11 amino acids. Germline V gives CDR1 DFQATT, CDR2 SNEGSKA (reference sequence). V was clipped by 0 bases and J by 4 bases, with 1 base between them. In DNA form, the CDR3 reads TGCAGTGCTAGAGAGGGAAACACCATATATTTT. This sequence encodes CSAREGNTIYF.

The V and J genes are TRBV15 and TRBJ1-1; the D is unclear. CDR1 is LNHNV and CDR2 is YYDKDF in the germline V gene (reference sequence). This CDR3 spans 14 amino acids. The V end lost 3 bases, the J end lost 2 bases, and 10 bases lay between the germline ends. CDR3 nucleotide sequence: TGTGCCACCAGCAGCCGACGGGGAAACACTGAAGCTTTCTTT. Amino acids: CATSSRRGNTEAFF.

The gene calls are TRBV19 and TRBJ2-3, with D perhaps assigned TRBD1 or TRBD2 (5 bases each). The ends were cut back, 4 bases at V and 6 bases at J, with 14 bases in the middle. Per germline, CDR1 LNHDA and CDR2 SQIVND (reference sequence). The CDR3 consists of 14 residues. The CDR3 nucleotides read TGTGCCAGTAGTACCCGGGACGGGCACGATACGCAGTATTTT. Its translation: CASSTRDGHDTQYF.

This chain links TRBV19 with TRBJ2-7; TRBD1 or TRBD2 may be the D gene (5 bases each). CDR1 is LNHDA, CDR2 SQIVND, per germline (reference sequence). The CDR3 extends over 15 amino acids. The V gene lost 6 bases and the J gene lost 2 bases, with 17 bases spanning the gap. Written as DNA, the CDR3 is TGTGCCAGTAGCCATACATCCGGGACGGCCTACGAGCAGTACTTC. It translates to CASSHTSGTAYEQYF.

The chain recombines TRBV30 with TRBJ1-5; D remains ambiguous. This CDR3 region has 18 residues. Germline V lookup: CDR1 GTSNPN, CDR2 SVGIG (reference sequence). Trimming stripped 0 bases from V and 0 bases from J, with 18 bases between. CDR3 loop: CAWSVQSGSQYSNQPQHF. Here the CDR3 DNA reads TGTGCCTGGAGTGTACAGTCGGGAAGCCAATATAGCAATCAGCCCCAGCATTTT.

CDR3: CASSSTGGPSSPLHF. The CDR3 nucleotides read TGCGCCAGCAGCTCGACAGGGGGCCCCAGTTCACCCCTCCACTTT. The rearrangement joins TRBV5-1 to TRBJ1-6, with TRBD1 matching over 10 bases. Germline V gives CDR1 SGHRS, CDR2 YFSETQ. Trimming cost V 3 bases and J 9 bases; bases outside gene matches: 6. The CDR3 extends over 15 amino acids.

The rearrangement joins TRBV14 to TRBJ1-4; 7 bases map to TRBD1. V shed 4 bases and J 4 bases; nucleotides not matched to a gene: 3. The CDR3 is made up of 14 amino acids. Germline V CDR1 and CDR2: SGHDN, FVKESK. The CDR3 region is CASSLNRGNEKLFF. CDR3 in DNA: TGTGCCAGCAGCCTTAACAGGGGTAATGAAAAACTGTTTTTT.

This chain uses TRBV5-1 with TRBJ2-7; maybe TRBD2 (5 bases). V shed 1 base and J shed 4 bases, with 12 bases lying between them. This CDR3 has 14 amino acids. The germline V gene encodes CDR1 SGHRS and CDR2 YFSETQ. CDR3 protein: CASSLSGVLYEQYF. In DNA, the CDR3 is TGCGCCAGCAGCTTGTCCGGGGTCTTGTACGAGCAGTACTTC.

The CDR3 region has the DNA TGTGCCAGCAGGGGAGCGCAGGGCGGCACCGGGGAGCTGTTTTTT. This codes for CASRGAQGGTGELFF. This chain links TRBV6-5 with TRBJ2-2; perhaps D is TRBD1 or TRBD2 (5 bases each). V lost 6 bases and J 4 bases, leaving 15 bases between the germline ends. The CDR3 length is 15 residues. Germline-derived CDR1 and CDR2 are MNHEY and SVGAGI.

CDR3 coding DNA: TGTGCCAGCAGCCTCCTAGCTAACACTGAAGCTTTCTTT. It specifies CASSLLANTEAFF. The chain carries TRBV14 and TRBJ1-1, with no clear D. The CDR3 extends over 13 amino acids. Germline V CDR1 and CDR2: SGHDN, FVKESK. Trimming took off 4 bases at V and 2 bases at J, with 8 bases between the two ends. Complete variable domain (other parts from reference TRBV14 and TRBJ1-1): EAGVTQFPSHSVIEKGQTVTLRCDPISGHDNLYWYRRVMGKEIKFLLHFVKESKQDESGMPNNRFLAERTGGTYSTLKVQPAELEDSGVYFCASSLLANTEAFFGQGTRLTVV.

This rearrangement joins TRBV25-1 to TRBJ2-1; 9 positions agree with TRBD1. Per the germline V gene, CDR1 is MGHDK and CDR2 is SYGVNS. CDR3 length equals 15 residues. Germline trimming cut 6 bases from V and 2 bases from J; bases unmatched to any gene: 5. The CDR3 is CASSPGQGPYNEQFF. The CDR3 region has the DNA TGTGCCAGCAGCCCCGGACAGGGGCCCTACAATGAGCAGTTCTTC.

This clone has just a few counts. The chain employs TRBV6-5 and TRBJ1-3, with 8 bases aligning to TRBD1. The CDR3 extends over 15 amino acids. V shed 5 bases and J 2 bases; nucleotides not matched to a gene: 5. CDR1 and CDR2 from the germline V gene are MNHEY and SVGAGI. The CDR3 here is CASSTQGATGNTIYF. The DNA of the CDR3 is TGTGCCAGCAGTACTCAGGGGGCTACTGGAAACACCATATATTTT.

The chain employs TRBV6-1 and TRBJ1-6, with D tentatively TRBD1 (5 bases). V lost 7 bases and J lost 9, with 13 bases in between. CDR3 length: 13 amino acids. Germline assignment: CDR1 MNHNS and CDR2 SASEGT. Here the CDR3 reads CASIVGTGSPLHF. The CDR3 DNA sequence: TGTGCCAGCATTGTCGGCACAGGTTCACCCCTCCACTTT.

This clone was seen once. This chain connects TRBV5-6 to TRBJ1-1; D gene ambiguous. V was clipped by 1 base and J by 1 base, with 5 bases between them. This CDR3 is 13 amino acids long. The germline gives CDR1 SGHDT, CDR2 YYEEEE. This CDR3 reads CASSLRGNTEAFF. The CDR3 DNA reads TGTGCCAGCAGCTTGCGGGGGAACACTGAAGCTTTCTTT.

This clone was recorded a few times. V gene TRBV5-1 combines with J gene TRBJ2-3; 8 nucleotides align to TRBD2. The CDR3 sequence is 16 residues long. Germline CDR1 SGHRS, CDR2 YFSETQ. The V gene end was trimmed by 3 bases and the J gene end by 0 bases; junction bases not matched to a gene: 6. In DNA form, the CDR3 reads TGCGCCAGCAGCTCCCAAGGACTAGCAAGCACAGATACGCAGTATTTT. This codes for CASSSQGLASTDTQYF.

The chain carries TRBV18 and TRBJ2-3; 7 bases align to TRBD1. Germline CDR1 KGHSH, CDR2 LQKENI. This CDR3 has 12 residues. V trimming: 3 bases; J trimming: 6 bases; junction bases outside the gene matches: 0. CDR3 bases: TGTGCCAGCTCACCCAGGGGGGATACGCAGTATTTT. The encoded protein is CASSPRGDTQYF.

This chain connects TRBV29-1 to TRBJ2-7; D tentatively reads TRBD1 or TRBD2 (6 bases each). From germline, CDR1 is SQVTM and CDR2 ANQGSEA. The CDR3 is 14 amino acids. The germline V and J ends were trimmed by 4 bases and 3 bases, with 16 bases remaining between them. In DNA, the CDR3 is TGCAGCGTTGGGGGGGCAGCTACGATCTACGAGCAGTACTTC. Translation gives CSVGGAATIYEQYF.

The rearrangement joins TRBV14 to TRBJ2-7; 9 bases map to TRBD2. The CDR3 has 18 residues. The germline V gene encodes CDR1 SGHDN and CDR2 FVKESK. Trimming took 2 bases from V and 0 from J; bases not matched to a gene: 11. The CDR3 protein is CASSQRGLARFDSYEQYF. DNA for the CDR3: TGTGCCAGCAGCCAAAGAGGACTAGCGCGGTTCGACTCCTACGAGCAGTACTTC.

This rearrangement joins TRBV30 to TRBJ2-5, with TRBD2 matching over 7 bases. CDR1 and CDR2 (germline): GTSNPN, SVGIG (reference sequence). The trim removed 4 bases at V and 5 bases at J, leaving 13 bases unmatched. The CDR3 covers 15 residues. CDR3 in amino acids: CAWTPQWGGSETQYF. The CDR3 DNA sequence: TGTGCCTGGACCCCCCAATGGGGAGGGAGTGAGACCCAGTACTTC.

This chain connects TRBV4-2 to TRBJ1-1; D is undetermined. The V end was cut by 4 bases, the J end by 1 base, with 13 bases between. The CDR3 length is 15 residues. Germline CDR1 is LGHNA and CDR2 is YNFKEQ. In DNA form, the CDR3 reads TGTGCCAGCAGCCTCAATCTCCCGGGGAACACTGAAGCTTTCTTT. Translating gives CASSLNLPGNTEAFF.

The rearrangement joins TRBV7-9 to TRBJ2-7; 7 bases are a match to TRBD1. The CDR3 length is 12 residues. V gave up 3 bases and J gave up 13 bases; unmatched junction bases: 9. The germline CDR1 and CDR2 sequences are SEHNR and FQNEAQ (reference sequence). The CDR3 DNA follows: TGTGCCAGCAGCTTCGACAAGACAGGGTGCTACTTC. As protein: CASSFDKTGCYF.

The chain couples TRBV7-2 to TRBJ2-2; perhaps TRBD1 as D (6 bases). Trimming cost V 5 bases and J 3 bases, with 16 bases left between them. CDR3 size: 16 residues. Germline V gene lookup returns CDR1 SGHTA and CDR2 FQGNSA. The CDR3 loop reads CASSTPTGRYTGELFF. Written as DNA, the CDR3 is TGTGCCAGCAGCACACCGACAGGACGTTACACCGGGGAGCTGTTTTTT.

CDR3 region: CASRGDWGYNEQFF. For the CDR3, the DNA is TGTGCCAGCAGGGGGGATTGGGGGTACAATGAGCAGTTCTTC. V and J are TRBV2 and TRBJ2-1; D may be TRBD1 or TRBD2 (5 bases each). Per germline, CDR1 SNHLY and CDR2 FYNNEI. This CDR3 is built from 14 residues. V lost 6 bases, J lost 4 bases, and 13 bases lay in between.

This clone came up a few times. The CDR3 loop is CASSRLGQSANYGYTF. The CDR3 nucleotides read TGTGCCAGCAGCCGACTCGGACAGTCAGCTAACTATGGCTACACCTTC. The V and J genes are TRBV7-9 and TRBJ1-2, with a tentative D call TRBD1 (6 bases). The germline gives CDR1 SEHNR, CDR2 FQNEAQ (reference sequence). Trimming cost V 5 bases and J 0 bases, with 16 bases left between them. The CDR3 is made up of 16 amino acids.

This chain joins TRBV6-6 and TRBJ2-1, with D hard to call. Germline V gene sequence: CDR1 MNHNY, CDR2 SVGAGI (reference sequence). Deletions cut 5 bases from V and 7 bases from J, with 9 bases between. CDR3 size: 12 residues. In DNA, the CDR3 is TGTGCCAGCAGTACGGTGGGGAATGAGCAGTTCTTC. This gives the protein CASSTVGNEQFF.

This chain uses TRBV13 with TRBJ2-7; a weak D match, TRBD1 (5 bases). The CDR3 is made up of 12 amino acids. The V gene lost 5 bases and the J gene lost 3 bases, with 8 bases spanning the gap. CDR1 is PRHDT, CDR2 FYEKMQ, per germline (reference sequence). Written as DNA, the CDR3 is TGTGCCAGCAGCAAGGACAACTACGAGCAGTACTTC. Protein product: CASSKDNYEQYF.

The chain employs TRBV5-6 and TRBJ1-4; D possibly corresponds to TRBD1 (6 bases). This CDR3 has 18 amino acids. Germline CDR1 reads SGHDT; CDR2 reads YYEEEE. Trimming took 1 base from V and 2 from J, leaving 18 bases between them. The CDR3 DNA reads as TGTGCCAGCAGCTTGCAGGGACAACCAAGTAGCACTAATGAAAAACTGTTTTTT. It encodes CASSLQGQPSSTNEKLFF.